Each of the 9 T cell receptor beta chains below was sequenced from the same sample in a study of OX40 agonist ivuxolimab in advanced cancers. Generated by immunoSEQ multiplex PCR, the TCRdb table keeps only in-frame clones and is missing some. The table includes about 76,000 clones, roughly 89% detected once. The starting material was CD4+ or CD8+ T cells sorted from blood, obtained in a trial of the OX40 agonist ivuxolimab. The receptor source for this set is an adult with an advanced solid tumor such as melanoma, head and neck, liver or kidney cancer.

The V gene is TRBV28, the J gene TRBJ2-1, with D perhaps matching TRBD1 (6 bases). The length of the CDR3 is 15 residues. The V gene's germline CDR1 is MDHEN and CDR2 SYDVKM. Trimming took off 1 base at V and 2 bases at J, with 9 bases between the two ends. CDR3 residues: CASSLSGATYNEQFF. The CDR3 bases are TGTGCCAGCAGTTTATCAGGGGCTACCTACAATGAGCAGTTCTTC.

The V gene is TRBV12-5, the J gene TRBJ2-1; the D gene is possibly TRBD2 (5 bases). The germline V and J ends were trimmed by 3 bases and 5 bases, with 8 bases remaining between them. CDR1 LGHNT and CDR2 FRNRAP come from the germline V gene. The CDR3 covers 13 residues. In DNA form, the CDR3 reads TGTGCTAGTGGTTTCCTGGAGGACAATGAGCAGTTCTTC. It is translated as CASGFLEDNEQFF.

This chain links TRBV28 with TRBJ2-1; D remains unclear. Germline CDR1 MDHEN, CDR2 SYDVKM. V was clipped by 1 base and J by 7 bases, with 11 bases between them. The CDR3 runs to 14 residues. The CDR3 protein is CASSLSGRWNEQFF. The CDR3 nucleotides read TGTGCCAGCAGTTTATCTGGGCGCTGGAATGAGCAGTTCTTC.

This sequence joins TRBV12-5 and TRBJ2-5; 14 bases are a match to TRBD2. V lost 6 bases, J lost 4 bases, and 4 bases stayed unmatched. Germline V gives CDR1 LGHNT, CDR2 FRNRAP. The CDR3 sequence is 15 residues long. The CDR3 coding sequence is TGTGCTAGTGGCCCCGGGACTAGCGGGGGAGAGACCCAGTACTTC. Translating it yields CASGPGTSGGETQYF.

CDR3 amino acids: CASSLLSGTTEAFF. The CDR3 DNA follows: TGCGCCAGCAGCTTATTATCAGGGACCACTGAAGCTTTCTTT. J is TRBJ1-1 and V is TRBV5-1, with D maybe TRBD1 (5 bases). CDR1 and CDR2 (germline): SGHRS, YFSETQ. Between the trimmed V and J ends, which lost 2 bases and 4 bases, there was a span of 12 bases. The CDR3 covers 14 residues. Looking up the rest from reference TRBV5-1 and TRBJ1-1 gives the full variable domain: KAGVTQTPRYLIKTRGQQVTLSCSPISGHRSVSWYQQTPGQGLQFLFEYFSETQRNKGNFPGRFSGRQFSNSRSEMNVSTLELGDSALYLCASSLLSGTTEAFFGQGTRLTVV.

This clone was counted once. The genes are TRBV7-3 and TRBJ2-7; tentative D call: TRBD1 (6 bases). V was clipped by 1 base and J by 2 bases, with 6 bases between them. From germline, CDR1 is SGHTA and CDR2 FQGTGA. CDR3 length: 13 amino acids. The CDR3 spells CASSLNRAYEQYF. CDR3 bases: TGTGCCAGCAGCTTAAACAGGGCCTACGAGCAGTACTTC.

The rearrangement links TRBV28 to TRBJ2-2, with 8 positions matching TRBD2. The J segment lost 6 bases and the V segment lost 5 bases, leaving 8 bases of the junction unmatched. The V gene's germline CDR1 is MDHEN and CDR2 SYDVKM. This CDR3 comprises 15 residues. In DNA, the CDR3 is TGTGCCAGCAGTCCCCTCTCGCGGGAGGCCGGGGAGCTGTTTTTT. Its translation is CASSPLSREAGELFF.

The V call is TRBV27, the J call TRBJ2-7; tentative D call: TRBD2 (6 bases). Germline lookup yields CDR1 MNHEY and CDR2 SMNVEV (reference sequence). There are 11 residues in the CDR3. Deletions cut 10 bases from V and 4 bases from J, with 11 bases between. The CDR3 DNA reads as TGTGCCATGTTAGGGAGGTACGAGCAGTACGTC. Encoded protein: CAMLGRYEQYV.

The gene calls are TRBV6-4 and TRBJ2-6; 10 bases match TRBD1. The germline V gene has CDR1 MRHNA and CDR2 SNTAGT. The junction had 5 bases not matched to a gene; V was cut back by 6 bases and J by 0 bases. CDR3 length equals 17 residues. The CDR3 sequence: CASRRDRGSSGANVLTF. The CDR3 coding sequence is TGTGCCAGCAGGAGGGACAGGGGTTCCTCTGGGGCCAACGTCCTGACTTTC.